These 11 T cell receptor beta chains originate from one sample sequenced in a study of human T cells and chemical hapten exposure. Described time point: patch test 1, 2 weeks after DPC sensitization. Treatment indicated: therapeutic diphenylcyclopropenone sensitization with weekly scalp DPC. Each CDR3 protein is one row after TCRdb ran MiXCR on the RACE reads. This sample has more than 70,000 distinct CDR3 sequences, with approximately 10% found just once. The sample was whole blood, taken in connection with sensitization to the hapten diphenylcyclopropenone (DPC). The source is a woman aged 55-69 years with alopecia areata. Some clones in this sample may be carry-over from other donors' samples.

This chain connects TRBV18 to TRBJ2-5, with TRBD2 matching over 8 bases. Germline CDR1 and CDR2: KGHSH and LQKENI. The ends lost 5 bases at V and 5 bases at J; junction bases unmatched: 13. The CDR3 is made up of 16 amino acids. In DNA, the CDR3 is TGTGCCAGCTCAACTCAAGCGGGGGCCTTTGGGGAGACCCAGTACTTC. It yields the protein CASSTQAGAFGETQYF.

This clonotype appeared many times. V usage is TRBV6-1 and J usage is TRBJ2-2; no firm D call. CDR1 and CDR2 (germline): MNHNS, SASEGT. The CDR3 is 16 amino acids. Trimming took off 2 bases at V and 2 bases at J, with 12 bases between the two ends. CDR3 in DNA: TGTGCCAGCAGTGAAAGGAGTTATTCCAACACCGGGGAGCTGTTTTTT. Its protein is CASSERSYSNTGELFF.

This chain connects TRBV5-1 to TRBJ2-1, with D possibly matching TRBD1 (5 bases). Looked up from germline, CDR1 is SGHRS and CDR2 is YFSETQ. The CDR3 is 14 residues long. With 1 base removed from V and 1 base from J, the gap between germline ends came to 6 bases. CDR3 region: CASSLRQSYNEQFF. For the CDR3, the DNA is TGCGCCAGCAGCTTGCGACAGTCCTACAATGAGCAGTTCTTC.

The V call is TRBV5-1, the J call TRBJ2-3, with a weak D call TRBD2 (6 bases). Germline V lookup: CDR1 SGHRS, CDR2 YFSETQ. Trimming left V 4 bases short and J 3 bases short, with 12 bases between. This CDR3 spans 14 amino acids. The DNA of the CDR3 is TGCGCCAGCAGCCCCCGGGACTTGACAGATACGCAGTATTTT. Protein sequence: CASSPRDLTDTQYF.

This clonotype was recorded at least ten times. The J gene is TRBJ1-1, the V gene TRBV12-3 or TRBV12-4; no reliable D call. The CDR3 runs to 12 residues. Trimming left V 6 bases short and J 1 base short, with 6 bases between. CDR3 DNA: TGTGCCAGCAGATTGGCGAACACTGAAGCTTTCTTT. Translated, it gives CASRLANTEAFF.

This clonotype has ten or more counts. CDR3 loop: CASSPLTGGLTEAFF. Written as DNA, the CDR3 is TGCGCCAGCAGCCCATTGACAGGGGGCCTTACTGAAGCTTTCTTT. J is TRBJ1-1 and V is TRBV5-1; 10 nucleotides agree with TRBD1. The CDR3 runs to 15 residues. Per germline, CDR1 SGHRS and CDR2 YFSETQ. V dropped 4 bases and J dropped 5; count of bases not matched to a gene: 8. The full variable domain, completed using reference TRBV5-1 and TRBJ1-1, is KAGVTQTPRYLIKTRGQQVTLSCSPISGHRSVSWYQQTPGQGLQFLFEYFSETQRNKGNFPGRFSGRQFSNSRSEMNVSTLELGDSALYLCASSPLTGGLTEAFFGQGTRLTVV.

The chain uses TRBV6-2 or TRBV6-3 and TRBJ2-1; the match to TRBD2 covers 12 bases. Germline V gene sequence: CDR1 MNHEY, CDR2 SVGEGT. Trimming at V came to 6 bases and at J to 7 bases, leaving 13 bases not matched to a gene. The CDR3 sequence is 17 residues long. DNA of the CDR3: TGTGCCAGCAGAGCCTTGACTAGCGGGGGTAATCGGAATGAGCAGTTCTTC. Translated: CASRALTSGGNRNEQFF.

The CDR3 nucleotides are TGCGCCAGCAGCTTGGGACTGTCGGGTTCACCCCTCCACTTT. This translates into CASSLGLSGSPLHF. The chain is built from TRBV5-1 and TRBJ1-6; D not certain. The CDR3 contains 14 residues. V lost 0 bases and J 9 bases, leaving 10 bases between the germline ends. Germline CDR1 is SGHRS and CDR2 is YFSETQ. The full variable domain, its missing parts supplied by reference TRBV5-1 and TRBJ1-6, is KAGVTQTPRYLIKTRGQQVTLSCSPISGHRSVSWYQQTPGQGLQFLFEYFSETQRNKGNFPGRFSGRQFSNSRSEMNVSTLELGDSALYLCASSLGLSGSPLHFGNGTRLTVT.

This clonotype occurred many times. The chain uses TRBV20-1 and TRBJ1-2; 8 bases match TRBD1. CDR3 length: 14 amino acids. With V trimmed by 7 bases and J by 4 bases, 11 bases remained unmatched. The germline V gene encodes CDR1 DFQATT and CDR2 SNEGSKA (reference sequence). Written as DNA, the CDR3 is TGCAGTGTAATCTGGACAGGGTCAAGCTATGGCTACACCTTC. This sequence encodes CSVIWTGSSYGYTF.

The chain links TRBV19 to TRBJ2-1, with TRBD1 identical over 8 bases. V lost 5 bases to trimming and J lost 6 bases; unmatched junction nucleotides: 12. The CDR3 has 16 amino acids. Germline-derived CDR1 and CDR2 are LNHDA and SQIVND (reference sequence). In DNA, the CDR3 is TGTGCCAGTAGTCCCCACCGACAGGGGATTCCCAATGAGCAGTTCTTC. Translated, it gives CASSPHRQGIPNEQFF.

This clonotype was picked up many times. This chain connects TRBV7-9 to TRBJ2-1; D is undetermined. This CDR3 region has 15 residues. The germline CDR1 and CDR2 sequences are SEHNR and FQNEAQ (reference sequence). V lost 4 bases and J lost 2, with 12 bases in between. The CDR3 spells CASSSTMTPYNEQFF. The CDR3 DNA reads as TGTGCCAGCAGCTCTACAATGACTCCCTACAATGAGCAGTTCTTC. The whole variable domain, filled in from reference TRBV7-9 and TRBJ2-1, reads DTGVSQNPRHKITKRGQNVTFRCDPISEHNRLYWYRQTLGQGPEFLTYFQNEAQLEKSRLLSDRFSAERPKGSFSTLEIQRTEQGDSAMYLCASSSTMTPYNEQFFGPGTRLTVL.